This entry lists 10 T cell receptor beta chains sequenced from one sample in a study of regulatory T cells in long-lasting Graves disease. This sample's time point: newly diagnosed GD, antithyroid drugs for less than 3 months. RNA from PBMCs was the source of the TCR library. Building of the TCR beta libraries involved iRepertoire HTBI primers and Arm-PCR of CDR3 regions. In TCRdb, the multiplex PCR reads were re-called with MiXCR into one record per CDR3 protein. The table includes a few hundred thousand distinct CDR3 sequences, about 19% detected once. The starting material was peripheral blood mononuclear cells (PBMCs), obtained at new diagnosis, from a patient treated with antithyroid drugs. Receptor source: a female donor with Graves disease.

This clonotype was counted between two and nine times. The genes are TRBV4-3 and TRBJ2-5, with 7 bases that match TRBD1. Germline trimming cut 6 bases from V and 1 base from J; bases unmatched to any gene: 2. The CDR3 consists of 13 residues. Germline-derived CDR1 and CDR2 are LGHNA and YSLEER. CDR3 coding DNA: TGCGCCAGCAGGGGGACAGCCCAAGAGACCCAGTACTTC. Protein sequence: CASRGTAQETQYF.

In its sample, this clonotype was seen many times. The chain couples TRBV10-3 to TRBJ2-3; D may be TRBD2 (7 bases). V was trimmed by 4 bases and J by 6 bases, leaving 20 bases between them. The CDR3 consists of 16 residues. The germline V gene encodes CDR1 ENHRY and CDR2 SYGVKD. The CDR3 spells CAISAMGGGLPDTQYF. CDR3 DNA: TGTGCCATCAGTGCGATGGGAGGGGGACTCCCTGATACGCAGTATTTT.

This clonotype has ten or more counts. The chain has TRBV7-9 and TRBJ2-1, with 8 positions matching TRBD1. CDR1 and CDR2 from the germline V gene are SEHNR and FQNEAQ (reference sequence). The junction had 11 bases not matched to a gene; V was cut back by 6 bases and J by 7 bases. The CDR3 is 15 amino acids. This CDR3 is CASRPPGQGMNEQFF. CDR3 in DNA: TGTGCCAGCAGGCCCCCTGGACAGGGTATGAATGAGCAGTTCTTC.

This clonotype came up many times. This rearrangement joins TRBV7-2 to TRBJ2-7; TRBD1 matches 9 bases. CDR3 length: 15 residues. J was trimmed by 0 bases and V by 7 bases; bases with no gene match: 7. From germline, CDR1 is SGHTA and CDR2 FQGNSA. The CDR3 region is CASTSRQGDSYEQYF. The CDR3 DNA reads TGTGCCAGCACTTCGCGACAGGGGGACTCCTACGAGCAGTACTTC. The whole variable domain, filled in from reference TRBV7-2 and TRBJ2-7, reads GAGVSQSPSNKVTEKGKDVELRCDPISGHTALYWYRQSLGQGLEFLIYFQGNSAPDKSGLPSDRFSAERTGGSVSTLTIQRTQQEDSAVYLCASTSRQGDSYEQYFGPGTRLTVT.

The V call is TRBV11-2, the J call TRBJ2-7; perhaps TRBD1 as D (6 bases). The CDR3 sequence is 14 residues long. Germline CDR1 reads SGHAT; CDR2 reads FQNNGV. The V gene lost 2 bases and the J gene lost 2 bases, with 10 bases spanning the gap. CDR3 in DNA: TGTGCCAGCAGCTTACCGGACAGAGCCTACGAGCAGTACTTC. Translated: CASSLPDRAYEQYF.

The chain links TRBV6-5 to TRBJ2-7; TRBD1 matches at 7 bases. The CDR3 loop spans 15 amino acids. V lost 2 bases to trimming and J lost 4 bases; unmatched junction nucleotides: 8. CDR1 and CDR2 from the germline V gene are MNHEY and SVGAGI. The CDR3 protein is CASSYGGQGEYEQYF. DNA for the CDR3: TGTGCCAGCAGTTACGGTGGGCAGGGGGAGTACGAGCAGTACTTC.

This clonotype has at least ten counts. V is TRBV6-2 or TRBV6-3 and J is TRBJ2-1; 11 bases align to TRBD1. V gave up 11 bases and J gave up 4 bases; unmatched junction bases: 7. CDR1 MNHEY and CDR2 SVGEGT come from the germline V gene. The CDR3 has 14 residues. The DNA for the CDR3 is TGTGCCGCCGCCGGGACAGGGGGTTACAATGAGCAGTTCTTC. It encodes CAAAGTGGYNEQFF.

J is TRBJ2-1 and V is TRBV9; 9 positions agree with TRBD2. The CDR3 sequence is 14 residues long. Germline V CDR1 and CDR2: SGDLS, YYNGEE. Trimming removed 1 base from V and 9 bases from J; junction bases left unmatched: 5. The DNA for the CDR3 is TGTGCCAGCAGCGTAACGACTAGCGGCGGTGAGCAGTTCTTC. Amino acid sequence: CASSVTTSGGEQFF.

The chain carries TRBV7-2 and TRBJ2-3; 11 bases are a match to TRBD2. The CDR3 loop spans 18 amino acids. V shed 4 bases and J 5 bases; nucleotides not matched to a gene: 14. Germline CDR1 is SGHTA and CDR2 is FQGNSA. CDR3 DNA: TGTGCCAGCAGCTACAGACTAGCGGGACCTGTGAGGAAAGATACGCAGTATTTT. Translating it yields CASSYRLAGPVRKDTQYF. The full variable domain, with the rest looked up from reference TRBV7-2 and TRBJ2-3, is GAGVSQSPSNKVTEKGKDVELRCDPISGHTALYWYRQSLGQGLEFLIYFQGNSAPDKSGLPSDRFSAERTGGSVSTLTIQRTQQEDSAVYLCASSYRLAGPVRKDTQYFGPGTRLTVL.

The V gene is TRBV6-1, the J gene TRBJ2-4; no firm D call. V was shortened by 4 bases and J by 0 bases, with 13 bases between the two germline ends. Germline lookup yields CDR1 MNHNS and CDR2 SASEGT. The CDR3 sequence is 16 residues long. This chain's CDR3 is CASSAGVGLAKNIQYF. The CDR3 DNA is TGTGCCAGCAGTGCCGGAGTAGGGCTAGCCAAAAACATTCAGTACTTC.